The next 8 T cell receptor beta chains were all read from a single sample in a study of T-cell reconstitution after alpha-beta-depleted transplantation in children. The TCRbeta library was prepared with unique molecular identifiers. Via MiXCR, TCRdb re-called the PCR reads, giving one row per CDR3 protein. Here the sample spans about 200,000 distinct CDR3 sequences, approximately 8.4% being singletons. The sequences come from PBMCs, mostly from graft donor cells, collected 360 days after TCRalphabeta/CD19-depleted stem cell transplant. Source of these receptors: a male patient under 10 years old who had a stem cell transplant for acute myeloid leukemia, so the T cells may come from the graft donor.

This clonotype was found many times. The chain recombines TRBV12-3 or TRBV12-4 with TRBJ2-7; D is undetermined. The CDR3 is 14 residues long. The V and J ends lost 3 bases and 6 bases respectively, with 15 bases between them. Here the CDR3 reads CASSFPTPRSEQYF. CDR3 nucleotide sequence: TGTGCCAGCAGTTTTCCGACGCCCCGAAGCGAGCAGTACTTC.

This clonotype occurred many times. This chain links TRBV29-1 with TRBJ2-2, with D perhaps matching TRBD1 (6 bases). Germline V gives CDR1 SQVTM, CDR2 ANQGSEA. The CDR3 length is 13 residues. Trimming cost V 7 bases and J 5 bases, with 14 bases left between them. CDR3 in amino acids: CSAGRGGTGELFF. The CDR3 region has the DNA TGCAGCGCAGGCAGGGGTGGGACCGGGGAGCTGTTTTTT.

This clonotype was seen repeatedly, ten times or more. The DNA of the CDR3 is TGTGCCACCAGTCCCAGCAGCGGGGTTCATCGATTGAATGAGCAGTTCTTC. Encoded protein: CATSPSSGVHRLNEQFF. The chain links TRBV24-1 to TRBJ2-1; 7 bases agree with TRBD2. CDR3 size: 17 residues. V lost 6 bases to trimming and J lost 7 bases; unmatched junction nucleotides: 17. Germline lookup yields CDR1 KGHDR and CDR2 SFDVKD.

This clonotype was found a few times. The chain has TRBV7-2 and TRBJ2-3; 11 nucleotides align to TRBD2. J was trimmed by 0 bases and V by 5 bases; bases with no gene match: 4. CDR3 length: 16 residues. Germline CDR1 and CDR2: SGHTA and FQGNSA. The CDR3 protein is CASSPRLAGSTDTQYF. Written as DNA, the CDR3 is TGTGCCAGCAGCCCCCGACTAGCGGGAAGCACAGATACGCAGTATTTT.

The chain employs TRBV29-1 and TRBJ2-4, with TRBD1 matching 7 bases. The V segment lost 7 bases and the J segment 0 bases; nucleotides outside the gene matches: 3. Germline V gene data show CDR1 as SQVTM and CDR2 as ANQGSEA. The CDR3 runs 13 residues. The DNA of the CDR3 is TGCAGCGCTCGACAGGGAGCCAAAAACATTCAGTACTTC. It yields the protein CSARQGAKNIQYF. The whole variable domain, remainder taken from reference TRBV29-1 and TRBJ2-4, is SAVISQKPSRDICQRGTSLTIQCQVDSQVTMMFWYRQQPGQSLTLIATANQGSEATYESGFVIDKFPISRPNLTFSTLTVSNMSPEDSSIYLCSARQGAKNIQYFGAGTRLSVL.

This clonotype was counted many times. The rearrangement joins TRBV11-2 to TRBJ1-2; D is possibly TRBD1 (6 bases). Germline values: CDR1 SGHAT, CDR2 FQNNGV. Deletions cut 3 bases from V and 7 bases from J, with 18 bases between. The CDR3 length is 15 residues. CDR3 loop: CASSFRPAGAGGYTF. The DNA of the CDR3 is TGTGCCAGCAGCTTTAGACCAGCAGGGGCAGGTGGCTACACCTTC. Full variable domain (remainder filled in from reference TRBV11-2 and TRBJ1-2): EAGVAQSPRYKIIEKRQSVAFWCNPISGHATLYWYQQILGQGPKLLIQFQNNGVVDDSQLPKDRFSAERLKGVDSTLKIQPAKLEDSAVYLCASSFRPAGAGGYTFGSGTRLTVV.

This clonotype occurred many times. The CDR3 sequence is CSAADRISADTQYF. The CDR3 coding sequence is TGCAGTGCCGCGGACAGGATAAGCGCAGATACGCAGTATTTT. V is TRBV20-1 and J is TRBJ2-3; 7 nucleotides agree with TRBD1. The germline gives CDR1 DFQATT, CDR2 SNEGSKA (reference sequence). V lost 6 bases and J lost 4; bases outside the gene matches: 10. The CDR3 is 14 amino acids.

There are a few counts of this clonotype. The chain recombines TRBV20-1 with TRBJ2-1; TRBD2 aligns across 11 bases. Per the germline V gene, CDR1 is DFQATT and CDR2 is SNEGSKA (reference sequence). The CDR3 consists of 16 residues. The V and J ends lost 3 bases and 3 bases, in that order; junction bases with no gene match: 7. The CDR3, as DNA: TGCAGTGCTAGGACGACTAGCGGGACGCACTACAATGAGCAGTTCTTC. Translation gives CSARTTSGTHYNEQFF.